The 22 T cell receptor beta chains listed next were all sequenced from one sample in a study of blood T cell repertoires in COVID-19. Profiling relied on immunoSEQ multiplex PCR, and the TCRdb table lists in-frame clones only, not all of them. The sample holds 190,000 or so clones, 89% seen once. Material: peripheral blood. These receptors were collected from a man between 35 and 55 years old with acute or convalescent COVID-19.

The chain has TRBV3-1 (or the pseudogene TRBV3-2) and TRBJ2-5, with 10 bases that match TRBD1. After removal of 1 base from V and 4 bases from J, the junction contained 6 bases not matched to a gene. There are 16 residues in the CDR3. Germline V CDR1 and CDR2: LGHDT, YNNKEL (reference sequence). The CDR3 DNA reads TGTGCCAGCAGCCAAGCGCCGACAGGGGGCGGAGAGACCCAGTACTTC. This encodes CASSQAPTGGGETQYF.

V gene TRBV6-5 combines with J gene TRBJ1-2, with TRBD1 identical over 8 bases. There are 14 residues in the CDR3. V trimming: 6 bases; J trimming: 7 bases; junction bases outside the gene matches: 10. Germline lookup yields CDR1 MNHEY and CDR2 SVGAGI. CDR3 protein: CASSLGQGRSGYTF. CDR3 coding DNA: TGTGCCAGCAGCCTCGGACAGGGAAGGTCTGGCTACACCTTC.

The chain recombines TRBV27 with TRBJ2-7; possibly TRBD2 for D (5 bases). Germline assignment: CDR1 MNHEY and CDR2 SMNVEV (reference sequence). Trimming left V 2 bases short and J 6 bases short, with 5 bases between. The CDR3 is 11 residues long. CDR3 nucleotide sequence: TGTGCCAGCAGTTTAGGAGGCGAGCAGTACTTC. This encodes CASSLGGEQYF.

This chain links TRBV7-2 with TRBJ1-1; a weak D match, TRBD1 (6 bases). Germline values: CDR1 SGHTA, CDR2 FQGNSA. The CDR3 consists of 13 residues. V lost 2 bases and J 6 bases, leaving 10 bases between the germline ends. CDR3: CASSLIGGAEAFF. Here the CDR3 DNA reads TGTGCCAGCAGCTTAATAGGGGGGGCTGAAGCTTTCTTT.

This clone showed up just a few times. The genes are TRBV5-1 and TRBJ1-1; the D is unclear. This CDR3 spans 11 amino acids. V lost 5 bases and J 9 bases, leaving 11 bases between the germline ends. Germline V lookup: CDR1 SGHRS, CDR2 YFSETQ. Written as DNA, the CDR3 is TGCGCCAGCAGGGCAGAGGGTAAAGCTTTCTTT. Its protein is CASRAEGKAFF.

The genes are TRBV19 and TRBJ1-5; no clear D gene. The germline gives CDR1 LNHDA, CDR2 SQIVND (reference sequence). V was clipped by 2 bases and J by 4 bases, with 15 bases between them. This CDR3 comprises 16 residues. CDR3 in amino acids: CASSIYSPGLNQPQHF. Here the CDR3 DNA reads TGTGCCAGTAGTATATACAGCCCAGGCTTAAATCAGCCCCAGCATTTT.

The chain carries TRBV15 and TRBJ2-7; 8 bases match TRBD1. The CDR3 covers 14 residues. The trim removed 2 bases at V and 2 bases at J, leaving 2 bases unmatched. CDR1 and CDR2 from the germline V gene are LNHNV and YYDKDF (reference sequence). Here the CDR3 reads CATSRRQGTYEQYF. For the CDR3, the DNA is TGTGCCACCAGCAGACGACAGGGGACCTACGAGCAGTACTTC.

J is TRBJ2-7 and V is TRBV6-5; 7 bases align to TRBD2. CDR3 size: 14 residues. Per the germline V gene, CDR1 is MNHEY and CDR2 is SVGAGI. The ends lost 4 bases at V and 4 bases at J; junction bases unmatched: 7. The DNA of the CDR3 is TGTGCCAGCAGTTTGGGCGGGGGTGGTTACGAGCAGTACTTC. Translating it yields CASSLGGGGYEQYF.

The chain carries TRBV7-2 and TRBJ1-3; no clear D gene. The CDR3 sequence is 15 residues long. Trimming shortened V by 6 bases and J by 0 bases, and 12 bases separated the two germline ends. Germline CDR1 is SGHTA and CDR2 is FQGNSA. CDR3 sequence reads: CASSLQPSSGNTIYF. In nucleotides, the CDR3 is TGTGCCAGCAGTCTACAGCCGAGCTCTGGAAACACCATATATTTT.

V gene TRBV6-5 combines with J gene TRBJ2-3, with a weak D call TRBD2 (5 bases). There are 14 residues in the CDR3. V gave up 2 bases and J gave up 4 bases, with 10 bases separating them. In germline, CDR1 is MNHEY, CDR2 SVGAGI. The CDR3 region has the DNA TGTGCCAGCAGTTACGGGGTGAGGGCAGATACGCAGTATTTT. Protein product: CASSYGVRADTQYF.

This chain connects TRBV6-5 to TRBJ2-5; TRBD1 agrees at 7 bases. The CDR3 contains 12 residues. Trimming cost V 7 bases and J 4 bases; bases outside gene matches: 3. Germline CDR1 and CDR2: MNHEY and SVGAGI. In DNA form, the CDR3 reads TGTGCCAGCATCGGGACAGTAGAGACCCAGTACTTC. This sequence encodes CASIGTVETQYF.

V and J are TRBV3-1 (or the pseudogene TRBV3-2) and TRBJ2-7; TRBD2 matches at 9 bases. Germline trimming cut 2 bases from V and 2 bases from J; bases unmatched to any gene: 7. Germline lookup yields CDR1 LGHDT and CDR2 YNNKEL (reference sequence). The length of the CDR3 is 16 residues. CDR3 nucleotides: TGTGCCAGCAGCCAATTTCTAGCGGGGCCCCCCTACGAGCAGTACTTC. This gives the protein CASSQFLAGPPYEQYF.

This sequence joins TRBV9 and TRBJ2-1; 9 bases match TRBD2. After removal of 0 bases from V and 9 bases from J, the junction contained 4 bases not matched to a gene. CDR3 length: 14 residues. From germline, CDR1 is SGDLS and CDR2 YYNGEE. The CDR3 spells CASSVGLAGPEQFF. In DNA form, the CDR3 reads TGTGCCAGCAGCGTAGGGCTAGCGGGGCCTGAGCAGTTCTTC.

The chain has TRBV19 and TRBJ2-7; TRBD2 is a possible D gene (5 bases). Germline CDR1 is LNHDA and CDR2 is SQIVND (reference sequence). V gave up 1 base and J gave up 4 bases, with 14 bases separating them. CDR3 length: 15 amino acids. The CDR3 is CASSIVAGHGYEQYF. In nucleotides, the CDR3 is TGTGCCAGTAGTATAGTCGCGGGTCACGGTTACGAGCAGTACTTC.

V gene TRBV6-4 combines with J gene TRBJ2-3; TRBD1 matches 11 bases. Trimming at V came to 4 bases and at J to 5 bases, leaving 2 bases not matched to a gene. This CDR3 comprises 14 residues. The germline CDR1 and CDR2 sequences are MRHNA and SNTAGT. The CDR3 sequence is CASSAGTGGDTQYF. CDR3 coding DNA: TGTGCCAGCAGTGCCGGGACAGGGGGAGATACGCAGTATTTT.

The J gene is TRBJ1-5, the V gene TRBV7-2; D ambiguous. Per the germline V gene, CDR1 is SGHTA and CDR2 is FQGNSA. This CDR3 has 13 residues. V lost 4 bases and J 3 bases, leaving 7 bases between the germline ends. The CDR3 here is CASSSVINQPQHF. In DNA, the CDR3 is TGTGCCAGCAGCTCGGTCATCAATCAGCCCCAGCATTTT.

The gene calls are TRBV4-3 and TRBJ1-4; TRBD1 is a possible D gene (6 bases). Germline CDR1 LGHNA, CDR2 YSLEER. The V end lost 0 bases, the J end lost 5 bases, and 13 bases lay between the germline ends. This CDR3 spans 16 amino acids. This chain's CDR3 is CASSQEGAGANEKLFF. CDR3 coding DNA: TGCGCCAGCAGCCAAGAAGGGGCAGGGGCGAATGAAAAACTGTTTTTT.

The genes are TRBV15 and TRBJ1-4, with a possible D match to TRBD1 (5 bases). Trimming removed 5 bases at V and 1 base at J, with 14 bases between. CDR3 length: 16 amino acids. Per the germline V gene, CDR1 is LNHNV and CDR2 is YYDKDF (reference sequence). CDR3 bases: TGTGCCACCAGCTGCGGACACGTGGTAACTAATGAAAAACTGTTTTTT. This translates into CATSCGHVVTNEKLFF.

This chain joins TRBV21-1 and TRBJ2-7; TRBD2 is taken as the D call from the table, unchecked against the DNA. TRBV21-1 is a documented pseudogene. This CDR3 spans 18 amino acids. CDR3 nucleotide sequence: TGTGCCAGCAGCGCCCGAGGGGGGGGGCACAGTTCCCCCTACGAGCAGTACTTC. This gives the protein CASSARGGGHSSPYEQYF.

The rearrangement links TRBV11-2 to TRBJ1-1; D ambiguous. Germline CDR1 reads SGHAT; CDR2 reads FQNNGV. CDR3 length: 13 amino acids. V lost 4 bases, J lost 1 base, and 7 bases lay in between. The DNA for the CDR3 is TGTGCCAGCAGCTACCGACAGAACACTGAAGCTTTCTTT. This codes for CASSYRQNTEAFF.

The rearrangement joins TRBV10-3 to TRBJ2-3, with 9 bases lining up with TRBD1. The CDR3 extends over 15 amino acids. Germline loops: CDR1 ENHRY, CDR2 SYGVKD. V was pared by 10 bases and J by 2 bases, with 10 bases of the junction left unmatched. The CDR3 is CATQTGTGSTDTQYF. The CDR3 nucleotides are TGTGCCACCCAAACCGGGACAGGGTCCACAGATACGCAGTATTTT.

The rearrangement joins TRBV5-4 to TRBJ1-2; D remains unclear. This CDR3 contains 14 residues. Germline V gives CDR1 SGHNT, CDR2 YYREEE (reference sequence). Trimming removed 1 base at V and 4 bases at J, with 11 bases between. CDR3 bases: TGTGCCAGCAGCTTGCCCCAGGTCGGCTATGGCTACACCTTC. Amino acids: CASSLPQVGYGYTF. The full variable domain, completed using reference TRBV5-4 and TRBJ1-2, is ETGVTQSPTHLIKTRGQQVTLRCSSQSGHNTVSWYQQALGQGPQFIFQYYREEENGRGNFPPRFSGLQFPNYSSELNVNALELDDSALYLCASSLPQVGYGYTFGSGTRLTVV.